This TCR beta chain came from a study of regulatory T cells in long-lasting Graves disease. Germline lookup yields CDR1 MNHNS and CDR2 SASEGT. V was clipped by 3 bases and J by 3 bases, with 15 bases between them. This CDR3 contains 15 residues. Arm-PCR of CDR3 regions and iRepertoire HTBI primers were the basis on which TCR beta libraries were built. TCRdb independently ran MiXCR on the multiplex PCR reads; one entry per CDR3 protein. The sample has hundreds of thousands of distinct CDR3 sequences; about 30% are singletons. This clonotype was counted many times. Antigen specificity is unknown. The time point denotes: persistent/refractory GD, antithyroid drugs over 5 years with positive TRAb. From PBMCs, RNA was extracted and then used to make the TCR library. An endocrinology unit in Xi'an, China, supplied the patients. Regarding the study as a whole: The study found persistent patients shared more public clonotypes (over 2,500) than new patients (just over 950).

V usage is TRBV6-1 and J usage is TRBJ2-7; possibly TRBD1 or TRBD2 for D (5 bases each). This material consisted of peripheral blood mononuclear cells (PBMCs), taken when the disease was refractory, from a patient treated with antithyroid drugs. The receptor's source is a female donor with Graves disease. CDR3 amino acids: CASSEGTVPLYEQYF. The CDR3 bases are TGTGCCAGCAGTGAGGGGACCGTTCCCCTCTACGAGCAGTACTTC.